The sequence of this TCR beta chain was determined in a study of T cell responses to AZD1222 COVID-19 vaccine. The assay was immunoSEQ multiplex PCR, and TCRdb's table has in-frame clones only and misses some. The repertoire consists of 90,000 to 120,000 clones, with approximately 90% occurring once and the leading ten covering 5% to 7.5%. Study-level findings and limits: Females made up more of the donors, who were largely white British, and clonal diversity may have come out too low.

Germline lookup yields CDR1 SGHVS and CDR2 FQNEAQ. The length of the CDR3 is 17 residues. The junction had 11 bases not matched to a gene; V was cut back by 2 bases and J by 2 bases. Comments on this clone: What it recognizes is unknown.

The J gene is TRBJ1-2, the V gene TRBV7-8, with 7 bases that match TRBD1. The material was peripheral blood, obtained 28 days after the second AZD1222 dose. The receptor was isolated from an adult who received the AZD1222 COVID-19 vaccine. The CDR3 sequence: CASSLQGVLGWNYGYTF. The CDR3 nucleotides are TGTGCCAGCAGCTTACAGGGGGTCTTAGGATGGAACTATGGCTACACCTTC.